This is a list of T cell receptor beta chains from one sample in a study of CD8 T cells in Susac syndrome. TCRdb ran MiXCR on the immunoSEQ multiplex PCR reads and lists one entry per CDR3 protein. The table shows roughly 190,000 distinct CDR3 sequences, with 95% occurring only once. Sequenced sample: CD4+ T cells from PBMCs. Source of these receptors: a human donor with Susac syndrome. Both conserved end residues are trimmed from each CDR3.

CDR3aa | j_gene | v_gene
ASSTQGTTGNTIY | TRBJ1-3 | TRBV2
ASSFQGGTSGGANEQF | TRBJ2-1 | TRBV7-2
ASSPRFGGGNQPQH | TRBJ1-5 | TRBV6-1
ASSPEPTGELF | TRBJ2-2 | TRBV3-1
ASSLWETYNEQF | TRBJ2-1 | TRBV5-8
ASSQGETSAANTGELF | TRBJ2-2 | TRBV4-3
SAGLGSPRTYEQY | TRBJ2-7 | TRBV20-1
ASSGQGRDYNEQF | TRBJ2-1 | TRBV2
ASSPGQGRYT | TRBJ1-2 | TRBV6-5
ASSSDALSSGANVLT | TRBJ2-6 | TRBV18
ASSPGARRDQF | TRBJ2-1 | TRBV3-1
ASSPPPPYNEQF | TRBJ2-1 | TRBV5-1
ASSSRQNSPLH | TRBJ1-6 | TRBV12-3/TRBV12-4
ASSYSIGEQY | TRBJ2-7 | TRBV6-6
SVVGRDNSYEQY | TRBJ2-7 | TRBV29-1
SVRGLDGTDTQY | TRBJ2-3 | TRBV29-1
SARVAAGRYGYT | TRBJ1-2 | TRBV20-1
ASSQASVSYEQY | TRBJ2-7 | TRBV3-1
SVFRFPGYGYT | TRBJ1-2 | TRBV29-1
ASSFDREYNEQF | TRBJ2-1 | TRBV5-6
ATLGVGQGSAGNTIY | TRBJ1-3 | TRBV19
ASKGFSGANVLT | TRBJ2-6 | TRBV19
AWSPQGPLSYEQY | TRBJ2-7 | TRBV30
ASSPAGTGIYEQY | TRBJ2-7 | TRBV7-3
ASSGNRGLGSEAF | TRBJ1-1 | TRBV25-1
ASSQERTRVDTQY | TRBJ2-3 | TRBV14
ASSYSRTGPVNYGYT | TRBJ1-2 | TRBV6-5
ASSLATQGWGELF | TRBJ2-2 | TRBV12-3/TRBV12-4
ASSSPGPMNTEAF | TRBJ1-1 | TRBV6-2/TRBV6-3
ASSAGQAYGYT | TRBJ1-2 | TRBV18
SARDRGMSDTQY | TRBJ2-3 | TRBV20-1
ASSSPGTGEREKLF | TRBJ1-4 | TRBV12-3/TRBV12-4
ASSQSGTRFNEQF | TRBJ2-1 | TRBV3-1
ASSLTSGRTSYEQY | TRBJ2-7 | TRBV6-5
ASSYSRSQGEQY | TRBJ2-7 | TRBV6-5
ASSFDQGASYNEQF | TRBJ2-1 | TRBV12-3/TRBV12-4
ASSRAGGPQTQY | TRBJ2-5 | TRBV6-5
SVEYGLHAQTYNEQF | TRBJ2-1 | TRBV29-1
SARDPRGGQETQY | TRBJ2-5 | TRBV20-1
ASSPIAGGNTGELF | TRBJ2-2 | TRBV12-3/TRBV12-4
ASKRDTQY | TRBJ2-3 | TRBV6-6
ASSLTTGADEQY | TRBJ2-7 | TRBV12-3/TRBV12-4
AWSGASLAGARGQY | TRBJ2-7 | TRBV30
ATSRDKGSGNTIY | TRBJ1-3 | TRBV15
SARDDYT | TRBJ1-2 | TRBV20-1